This T cell receptor (beta chain) comes out of a study of preoperative IRX-2 immunotherapy in early breast cancer. J gave up 11 bases and V 4 bases, and 11 bases lay outside the gene matches. CDR1 is SGHKS, CDR2 YYEKEE, per germline (reference sequence). The CDR3 contains 14 residues. This sample's treatment: preoperative locoregional IRX-2 cytokine immunotherapy. The table came from immunoSEQ multiplex PCR; TCRdb's copy has only in-frame clones and leaves some out. The table shows about 62,000 clones, with approximately 93% occurring only once. The chain recombines TRBV5-5 with TRBJ1-5, with 8 bases aligning to TRBD1. This sequence originates from a human donor with breast cancer. This sample was obtained from a patient treated with IRX-2 immunotherapy. The CDR3 here is CASSGTVAQGAQHF. The CDR3 DNA sequence: TGTGCCAGCAGCGGGACAGTGGCACAGGGGGCCCAGCATTTT.